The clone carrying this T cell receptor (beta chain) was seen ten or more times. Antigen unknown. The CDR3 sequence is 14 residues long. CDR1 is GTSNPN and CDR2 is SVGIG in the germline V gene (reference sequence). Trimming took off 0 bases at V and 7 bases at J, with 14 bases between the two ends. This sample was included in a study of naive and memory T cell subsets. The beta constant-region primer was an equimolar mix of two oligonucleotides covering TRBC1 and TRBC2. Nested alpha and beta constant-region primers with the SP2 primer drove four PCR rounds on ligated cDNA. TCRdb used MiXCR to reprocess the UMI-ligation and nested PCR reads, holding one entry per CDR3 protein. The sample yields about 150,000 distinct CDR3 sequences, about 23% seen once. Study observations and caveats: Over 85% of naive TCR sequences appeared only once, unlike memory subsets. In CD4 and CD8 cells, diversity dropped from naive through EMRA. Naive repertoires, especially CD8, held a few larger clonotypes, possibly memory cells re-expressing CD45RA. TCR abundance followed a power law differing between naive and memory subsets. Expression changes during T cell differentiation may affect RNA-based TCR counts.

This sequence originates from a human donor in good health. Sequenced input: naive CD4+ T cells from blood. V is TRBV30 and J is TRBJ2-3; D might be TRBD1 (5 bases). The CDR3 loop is CAWSVRQGSNTQYF. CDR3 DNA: TGTGCCTGGAGTGTACGGCAGGGCTCAAATACGCAGTATTTT.